This is a list of T cell receptor beta chains from one sample in a study of cytomegalovirus exposure and HLA in healthy donors. Produced via immunoSEQ multiplex PCR; TCRdb's table is partial and in-frame only. The sample lists roughly 140,000 clones; 75% to 85% were seen once. Material for sequencing was PBMCs. The receptors were sampled from a woman aged 18-29 years in good health and CMV-seropositive. The CDR3 runs from the conserved cysteine through the conserved F or W. A D gene is named only where the DNA matches it firmly. Part of the rows lack a size; the others show once, few, many or a class for expanded clones.

v_gene	j_gene	d_gene	abundance	CDR3aa	CDR3nt
TRBV18	TRBJ2-7	TRBD1	once	CASSPEGAISEQYF	TGTGCCAGCTCACCAGAGGGGGCTATAAGCGAGCAGTACTTC
TRBV5-6	TRBJ1-1	TRBD1	.	CASKPQGRPTEAFF	TGTGCCAGCAAGCCACAGGGGCGCCCCACTGAAGCTTTCTTT
TRBV18	TRBJ2-6	TRBD1	.	CASSRDRGPGANVLTF	TGTGCCAGCTCACGGGACAGGGGCCCTGGGGCCAACGTCCTGACTTTC
TRBV5-1	TRBJ2-7	TRBD1	.	CASSISGQTYEQYF	TGCGCCAGCAGCATATCGGGACAGACATACGAGCAGTACTTC
TRBV6-1	TRBJ1-2	TRBD1	once	CASSAPGQGTSSYGYTF	TGTGCCAGCAGTGCCCCGGGACAGGGGACCTCTTCCTATGGCTACACCTTC
TRBV10-3	TRBJ2-7	.	.	CAISRSGSPYEQYF	TGTGCCATCAGTCGAAGCGGGTCACCCTACGAGCAGTACTTC
TRBV7-2	TRBJ2-1	.	.	CASSFAIISYNEQFF	TGTGCCAGCAGCTTCGCTATCATCTCCTACAATGAGCAGTTCTTC
TRBV29-1	TRBJ2-2	.	.	CSVGVGGTGELFF	TGCAGCGTTGGAGTAGGGGGCACCGGGGAGCTGTTTTTT
TRBV25-1	TRBJ2-3	TRBD1	.	CASSEGTGVGTDTQYF	TGTGCCAGCAGTGAAGGGACAGGGGTTGGCACAGATACGCAGTATTTT
TRBV5-1	TRBJ2-7	.	few	CASRKNAGSYEQYF	TGCGCCAGCAGGAAGAATGCGGGTTCGTACGAGCAGTACTTC
TRBV4-1	TRBJ1-2	.	.	CASSQETLDYGYTF	TGCGCCAGCAGCCAAGAAACCCTAGACTATGGCTACACCTTC
TRBV7-6	TRBJ1-1	TRBD1	.	CASSPRQGAGAGTEAFF	TGTGCCAGCAGCCCCAGACAGGGGGCGGGGGCGGGAACTGAAGCTTTCTTT
TRBV4-1	TRBJ2-2	TRBD1	.	CASSQGVYWGQGRTGELFF	TGCGCCAGCAGCCAAGGAGTTTATTGGGGACAGGGGCGCACCGGGGAGCTGTTTTTT
TRBV5-1	TRBJ2-2	.	.	CASSPAANTGELFF	TGCGCCAGCAGCCCAGCGGCGAACACCGGGGAGCTGTTTTTT
TRBV27	TRBJ1-5	TRBD1	.	CASSGTALHQPQHF	TGTGCCAGCAGTGGGACAGCTTTACATCAGCCCCAGCATTTT
TRBV7-7	TRBJ2-7	TRBD2	few	CASSRGDSYEQYF	TGTGCCAGCAGCCGGGGGGATTCCTACGAGCAGTACTTC
TRBV4-1	TRBJ2-5	.	.	CASALRAWWEQETQYF	TGCGCCAGCGCCCTTCGGGCATGGTGGGAGCAAGAGACCCAGTACTTC
TRBV5-4	TRBJ1-2	.	.	CASSLVGGGYTF	TGTGCCAGCAGCTTGGTGGGGGGTGGCTACACCTTC
TRBV11-2	TRBJ2-5	.	.	CASSLQGKLGGKETQYF	TGTGCCAGCAGCTTACAGGGAAAGCTGGGTGGAAAAGAGACCCAGTACTTC
TRBV15	TRBJ1-4	.	few	CATSRDPGEKLFF	TGTGCCACCAGCAGAGACCCAGGTGAAAAACTGTTTTTT
TRBV6-4	TRBJ2-1	TRBD2	.	CASSPTSGGPGQFF	TGTGCCAGCAGTCCTACTAGCGGGGGGCCAGGGCAGTTCTTC
TRBV7-2	TRBJ2-3	.	.	CASSRGVGGNTDTQYF	TGTGCCAGCAGCAGGGGGGTCGGGGGGAACACAGATACGCAGTATTTT
TRBV2	TRBJ2-7	.	.	CASSEPQGLTNEQYF	TGTGCCAGCAGTGAACCCCAGGGGCTGACCAACGAGCAGTACTTC
TRBV19	TRBJ1-6	.	.	CASSIVSSGRSPLHF	TGTGCCAGTAGTATAGTTTCGTCAGGTAGATCACCCCTCCACTTT
TRBV27	TRBJ2-3	.	.	CASSPRVGTQYF	TGTGCCAGCAGCCCCCGGGTCGGTACGCAGTATTTT
TRBV6-5	TRBJ2-1	.	.	CASSYKDIWLF	TGTGCCAGCAGTTACAAGGACATTTGGCTCTTC
TRBV7-9	TRBJ2-1	TRBD1	.	CASTLRQGRDNEQFF	TGTGCCAGCACCTTAAGACAGGGCCGGGACAATGAGCAGTTCTTC
TRBV6-5	TRBJ2-7	TRBD1	.	CASSAGTGGFNEQYF	TGTGCCAGCAGCGCCGGGACAGGGGGATTCAACGAGCAGTACTTC
TRBV15	TRBJ2-5	.	few	CATSGIPPNLETQYF	TGTGCCACCAGTGGCATTCCACCGAATTTAGAGACCCAGTACTTC
TRBV28	TRBJ2-3	.	.	CASSSPAGLIGADTQYF	TGTGCCAGCAGTTCCCCCGCGGGACTCATTGGGGCGGATACGCAGTATTTT
TRBV11-2	TRBJ1-3	.	few	CASSAQDLSGNTIYF	TGTGCCAGCAGTGCGCAGGATCTCTCTGGAAACACCATATATTTT
TRBV13	TRBJ1-1	.	.	CASSLDSPEPAFF	TGTGCCAGCAGCCTCGACAGCCCCGAGCCGGCTTTCTTT
TRBV14	TRBJ2-1	.	.	CASSQGRRGGSYNEQFF	TGTGCCAGCAGCCAAGGAAGGAGGGGGGGCTCCTACAATGAGCAGTTCTTC
TRBV15	TRBJ2-2	.	.	CATNSYYSTGELFF	TGTGCCACCAACAGCTATTACAGCACCGGGGAGCTGTTTTTT
TRBV6-5	TRBJ2-7	TRBD2	.	CASSPITSAAYEQYF	TGTGCCAGCAGCCCTATTACTAGCGCGGCTTACGAGCAGTACTTC
TRBV11-2	TRBJ2-1	TRBD2	few	CASSLAGLAGHNEQFF	TGTGCCAGCAGCTTAGCGGGACTAGCGGGACACAATGAGCAGTTCTTC
TRBV27	TRBJ2-1	TRBD2	.	CASSKKLAGGYNEQFF	TGTGCCAGCAGTAAAAAACTAGCGGGGGGGTACAATGAGCAGTTCTTC
TRBV19	TRBJ2-2	.	.	CASLRGGRNTGELFF	TGTGCCAGTTTAAGGGGGGGGAGGAACACCGGGGAGCTGTTTTTT
TRBV5-6	TRBJ1-2	TRBD1	.	CASSSTGTGGCGYTF	TGTGCCAGCAGCTCAACCGGGACAGGGGGATGTGGCTACACCTTC
TRBV28	TRBJ1-6	.	.	CASTPEFQGPRSSYNSPLHF	TGTGCCAGCACCCCTGAATTCCAGGGGCCAAGGAGCTCCTATAATTCACCCCTCCACTTT
TRBV19	TRBJ1-5	.	.	CASRQGSDQPQHF	TGTGCCAGTAGGCAGGGATCCGATCAGCCCCAGCATTTT
TRBV6-5	TRBJ2-7	.	.	CASSYAGRLYEQYF	TGTGCCAGCAGTTACGCTGGCAGACTTTACGAGCAGTACTTC
TRBV6-4	TRBJ1-1	TRBD1	few	CASSDSTGGSEAFF	TGTGCCAGCAGTGACTCGACAGGGGGCTCTGAAGCTTTCTTT
TRBV5-5	TRBJ1-5	.	.	CASSLVAGNQPQHF	TGTGCCAGCAGCTTGGTGGCGGGCAATCAGCCCCAGCATTTT
TRBV7-7	TRBJ1-5	TRBD1	.	CASSFRGNQPQHF	TGTGCCAGCAGCTTCAGGGGGAACCAGCCCCAGCATTTT
TRBV5-1	TRBJ1-1	.	few	CASSNQGNTEAFF	TGCGCCAGCAGCAATCAGGGGAACACTGAAGCTTTCTTT
TRBV7-8	TRBJ2-4	TRBD2	.	CASSLVGSGAPSIQYF	TGTGCCAGCAGCTTGGTAGGGAGCGGGGCCCCGAGCATTCAGTACTTC
TRBV10-1	TRBJ2-7	TRBD1	.	CASSPGQASREQYF	TGCGCCAGCAGCCCCGGACAGGCCTCCCGGGAGCAGTACTTC
TRBV30	TRBJ1-4	.	.	CAWSEDIYGEKLFF	TGTGCCTGGAGCGAAGACATATACGGTGAAAAACTGTTTTTT
TRBV15	TRBJ2-1	TRBD2	.	CATSREGLAGVEQFF	TGTGCCACCAGCAGAGAGGGACTAGCGGGGGTTGAGCAGTTCTTC
TRBV6-1	TRBJ1-5	.	.	CASSESRGTGNQPQHF	TGTGCCAGCAGTGAGTCCCGGGGGACGGGCAATCAGCCCCAGCATTTT
TRBV9	TRBJ2-3	TRBD2	.	CASSLTGTSGTDTQYF	TGTGCCAGCAGCCTGACCGGGACTAGTGGAACAGATACGCAGTATTTT
TRBV9	TRBJ2-1	.	.	CASSVDQLRPRNEQFF	TGTGCCAGCAGCGTAGACCAGCTCCGGCCGAGGAATGAGCAGTTCTTC
TRBV30	TRBJ1-1	.	.	CAWSVMTGNTEAFF	TGTGCCTGGAGTGTAATGACAGGGAACACTGAAGCTTTCTTT
TRBV7-2	TRBJ2-5	TRBD2	few	CASSLLAGQETQYF	TGTGCCAGCAGCTTACTAGCGGGACAAGAGACCCAGTACTTC
TRBV11-2	TRBJ1-2	.	.	CASSPSVTGYSNYGYTF	TGTGCCAGCAGTCCCTCAGTTACAGGCTACTCTAACTATGGCTACACCTTC
TRBV2	TRBJ1-1	.	.	CASSERKVLIGEAFF	TGTGCCAGCAGTGAACGGAAGGTTTTGATCGGGGAGGCTTTCTTT